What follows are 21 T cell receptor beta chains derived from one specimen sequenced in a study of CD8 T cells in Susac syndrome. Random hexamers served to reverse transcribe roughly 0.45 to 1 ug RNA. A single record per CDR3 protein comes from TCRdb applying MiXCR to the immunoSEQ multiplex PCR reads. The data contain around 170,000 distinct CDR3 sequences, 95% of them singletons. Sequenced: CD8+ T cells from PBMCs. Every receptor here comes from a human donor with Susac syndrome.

Here the CDR3 reads CASSILSGRADNEQFF. For the CDR3, the DNA is TGCGCCAGCAGTATTCTTAGCGGGAGGGCTGACAATGAGCAGTTCTTC. This rearrangement joins TRBV5-1 to TRBJ2-1; 11 nucleotides match TRBD2. J was trimmed by 5 bases and V by 5 bases; bases with no gene match: 9. The germline gives CDR1 SGHRS, CDR2 YFSETQ. This CDR3 region has 16 residues.

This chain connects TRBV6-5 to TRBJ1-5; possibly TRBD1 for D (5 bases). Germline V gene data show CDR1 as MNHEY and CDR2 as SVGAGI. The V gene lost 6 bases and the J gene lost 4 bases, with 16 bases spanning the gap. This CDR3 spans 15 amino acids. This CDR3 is CASSTGGDGNQPQHF. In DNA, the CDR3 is TGTGCCAGCAGCACCGGAGGGGACGGGAATCAGCCCCAGCATTTT.

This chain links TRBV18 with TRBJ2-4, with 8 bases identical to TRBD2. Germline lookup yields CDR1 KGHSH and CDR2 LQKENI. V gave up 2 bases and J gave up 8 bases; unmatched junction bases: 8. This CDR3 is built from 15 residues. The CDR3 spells CASSPSGGADHIQYF. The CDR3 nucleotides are TGTGCCAGCTCACCATCCGGGGGGGCCGATCACATTCAGTACTTC. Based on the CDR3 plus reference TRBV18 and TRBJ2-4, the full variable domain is NAGVMQNPRHLVRRRGQEARLRCSPMKGHSHVYWYRQLPEEGLKFMVYLQKENIIDESGMPKERFSAEFPKEGPSILRIQQVVRGDSAAYFCASSPSGGADHIQYFGAGTRLSVL.

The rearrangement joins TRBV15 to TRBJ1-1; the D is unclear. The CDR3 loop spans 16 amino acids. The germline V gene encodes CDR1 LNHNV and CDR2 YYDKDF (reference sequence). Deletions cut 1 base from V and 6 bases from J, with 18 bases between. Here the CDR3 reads CATSRGGMDGSSEAFF. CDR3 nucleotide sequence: TGTGCCACCAGCAGAGGAGGGATGGATGGATCCTCTGAAGCTTTCTTT.

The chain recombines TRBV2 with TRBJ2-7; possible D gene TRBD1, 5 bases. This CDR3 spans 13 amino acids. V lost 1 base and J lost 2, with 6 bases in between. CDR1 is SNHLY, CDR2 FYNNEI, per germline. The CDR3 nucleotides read TGTGCCAGCAGTGAAGAACAGGCCTACGAGCAGTACTTC. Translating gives CASSEEQAYEQYF.

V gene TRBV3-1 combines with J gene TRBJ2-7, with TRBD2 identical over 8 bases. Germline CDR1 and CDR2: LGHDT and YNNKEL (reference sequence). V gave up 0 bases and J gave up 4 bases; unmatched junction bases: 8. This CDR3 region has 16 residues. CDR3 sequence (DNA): TGTGCCAGCAGCCAAGATGGGGTAGCGGGATTATACGAGCAGTACTTC. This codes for CASSQDGVAGLYEQYF.

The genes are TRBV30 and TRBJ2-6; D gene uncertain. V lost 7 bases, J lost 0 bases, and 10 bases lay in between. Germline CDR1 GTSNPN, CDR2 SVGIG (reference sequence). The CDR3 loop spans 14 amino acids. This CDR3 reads CASHHSSGANVLTF. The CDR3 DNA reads TGTGCCTCTCATCACAGCTCTGGGGCCAACGTCCTGACTTTC.

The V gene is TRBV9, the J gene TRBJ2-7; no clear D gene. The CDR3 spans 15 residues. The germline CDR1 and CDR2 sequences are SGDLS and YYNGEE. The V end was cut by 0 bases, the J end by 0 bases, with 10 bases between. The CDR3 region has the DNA TGTGCCAGCAGCGTAGGTAGCTCAGACTCCTACGAGCAGTACTTC. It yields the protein CASSVGSSDSYEQYF.

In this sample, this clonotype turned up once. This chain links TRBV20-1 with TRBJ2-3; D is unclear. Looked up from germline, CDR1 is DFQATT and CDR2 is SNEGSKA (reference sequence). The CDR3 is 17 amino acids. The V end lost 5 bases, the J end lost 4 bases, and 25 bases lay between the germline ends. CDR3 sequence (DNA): TGCAGTGCTCTCGAATCCACTCGGATTCTAGGCCCAGATACGCAGTATTTT. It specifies CSALESTRILGPDTQYF.

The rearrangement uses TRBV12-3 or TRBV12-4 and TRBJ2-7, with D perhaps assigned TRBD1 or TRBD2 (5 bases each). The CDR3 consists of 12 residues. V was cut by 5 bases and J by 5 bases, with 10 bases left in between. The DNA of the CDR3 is TGTGCCAGCAGTATGGGGGTAAACGAGCAGTACTTC. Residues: CASSMGVNEQYF.

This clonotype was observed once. The CDR3 reads CAIRQDDYGYTF. The CDR3, as DNA: TGTGCCATCAGGCAGGATGACTATGGCTACACCTTC. The J gene is TRBJ1-2, the V gene TRBV10-3, with D unresolved. Per the germline V gene, CDR1 is ENHRY and CDR2 is SYGVKD. V was shortened by 6 bases and J by 3 bases, with 8 bases between the two germline ends. The CDR3 runs 12 residues.

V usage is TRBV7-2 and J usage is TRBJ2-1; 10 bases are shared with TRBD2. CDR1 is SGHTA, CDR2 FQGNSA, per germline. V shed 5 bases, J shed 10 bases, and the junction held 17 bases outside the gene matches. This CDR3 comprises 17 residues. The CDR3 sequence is CASSPDSSGSVGWEQFF. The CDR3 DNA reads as TGTGCCAGCAGCCCGGACTCTAGCGGGAGTGTAGGATGGGAGCAGTTCTTC.

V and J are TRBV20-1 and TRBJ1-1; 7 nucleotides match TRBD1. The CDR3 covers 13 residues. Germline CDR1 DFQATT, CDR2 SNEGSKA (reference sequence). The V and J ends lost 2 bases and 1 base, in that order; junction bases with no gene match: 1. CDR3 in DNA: TGCAGTGCTAGATACAGGGGGAACACTGAAGCTTTCTTT. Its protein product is CSARYRGNTEAFF.

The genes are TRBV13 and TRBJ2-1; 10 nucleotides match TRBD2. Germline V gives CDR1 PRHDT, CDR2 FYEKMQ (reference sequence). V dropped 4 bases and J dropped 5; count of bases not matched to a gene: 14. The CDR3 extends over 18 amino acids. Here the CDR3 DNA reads TGTGCCAGCAGCTCCCGGAAGCGGGGGGGAGATATCGACAATGAGCAGTTCTTC. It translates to CASSSRKRGGDIDNEQFF. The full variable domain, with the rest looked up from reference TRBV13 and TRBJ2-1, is AAGVIQSPRHLIKEKRETATLKCYPIPRHDTVYWYQQGPGQDPQFLISFYEKMQSDKGSIPDRFSAQQFSDYHSELNMSSLELGDSALYFCASSSRKRGGDIDNEQFFGPGTRLTVL.

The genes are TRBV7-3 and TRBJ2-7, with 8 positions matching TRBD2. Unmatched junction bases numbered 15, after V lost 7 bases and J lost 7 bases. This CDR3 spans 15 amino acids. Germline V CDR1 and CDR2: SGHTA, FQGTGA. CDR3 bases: TGTGCCAGCACAAAACCGGGACTAGGCCTGGGGGAGCAGTACTTC. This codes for CASTKPGLGLGEQYF.

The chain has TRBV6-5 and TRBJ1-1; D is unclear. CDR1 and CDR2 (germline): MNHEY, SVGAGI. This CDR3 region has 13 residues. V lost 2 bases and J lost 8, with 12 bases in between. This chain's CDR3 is CASSYLVDEEAFF. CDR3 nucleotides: TGTGCCAGCAGTTACCTCGTGGACGAAGAAGCTTTCTTT.

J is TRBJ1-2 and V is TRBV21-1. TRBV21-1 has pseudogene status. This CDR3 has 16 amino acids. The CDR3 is CASSKAFCCQGYGYTF. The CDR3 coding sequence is TGTGCCAGCAGCAAAGCGTTTTGTTGTCAAGGCTATGGCTACACCTTC.

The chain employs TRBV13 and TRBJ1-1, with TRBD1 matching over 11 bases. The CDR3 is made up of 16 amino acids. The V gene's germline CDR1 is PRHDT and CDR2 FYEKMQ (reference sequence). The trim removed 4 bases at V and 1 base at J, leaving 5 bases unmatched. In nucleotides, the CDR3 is TGTGCCAGCAGCTCGAGGACAGGGGGCAGGAACACTGAAGCTTTCTTT. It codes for CASSSRTGGRNTEAFF.

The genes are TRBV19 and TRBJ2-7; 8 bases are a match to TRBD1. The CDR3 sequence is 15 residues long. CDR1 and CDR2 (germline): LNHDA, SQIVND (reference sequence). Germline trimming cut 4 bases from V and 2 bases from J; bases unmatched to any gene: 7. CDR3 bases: TGTGCCAGTAGTACCCTCAGGGGGCCCCCCTACGAGCAGTACTTC. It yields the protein CASSTLRGPPYEQYF.

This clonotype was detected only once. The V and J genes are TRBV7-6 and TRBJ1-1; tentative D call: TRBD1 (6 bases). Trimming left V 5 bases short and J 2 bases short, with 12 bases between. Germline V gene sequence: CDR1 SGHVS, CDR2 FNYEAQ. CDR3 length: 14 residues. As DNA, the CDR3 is TGTGCCAGCAGCCCCCGGGGGCCTAACACTGAAGCTTTCTTT. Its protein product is CASSPRGPNTEAFF.

Here the CDR3 DNA reads TGTGCCAGCAGTTTAGGACAGTCGAACACTGAAGCTTTCTTT. Its translation: CASSLGQSNTEAFF. The chain recombines TRBV28 with TRBJ1-1, with a weak D call TRBD1 (6 bases). V was pared by 2 bases and J by 1 base, with 8 bases between. The CDR3 length is 14 residues. Per the germline V gene, CDR1 is MDHEN and CDR2 is SYDVKM.